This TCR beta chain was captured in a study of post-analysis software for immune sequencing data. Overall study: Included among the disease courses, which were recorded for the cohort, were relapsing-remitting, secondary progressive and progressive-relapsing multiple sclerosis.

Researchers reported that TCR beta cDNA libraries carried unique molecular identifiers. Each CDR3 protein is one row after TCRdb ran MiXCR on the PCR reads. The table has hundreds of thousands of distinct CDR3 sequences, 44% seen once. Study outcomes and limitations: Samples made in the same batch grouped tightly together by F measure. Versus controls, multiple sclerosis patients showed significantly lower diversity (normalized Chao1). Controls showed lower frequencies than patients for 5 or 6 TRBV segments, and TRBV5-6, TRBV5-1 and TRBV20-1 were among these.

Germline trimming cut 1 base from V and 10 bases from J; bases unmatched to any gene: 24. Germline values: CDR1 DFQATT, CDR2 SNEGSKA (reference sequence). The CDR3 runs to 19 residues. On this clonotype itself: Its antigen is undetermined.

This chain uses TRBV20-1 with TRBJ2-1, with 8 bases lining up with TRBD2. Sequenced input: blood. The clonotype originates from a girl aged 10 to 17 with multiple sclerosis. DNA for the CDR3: TGCAGTGCTAGAGGAAGACAGGCCTCGGGTCGCGGGACTAGTATGGAGCAGTTCTTC. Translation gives CSARGRQASGRGTSMEQFF.